The entry below describes one TCR beta chain. The sample comes from a study of blood T cell repertoires in COVID-19. Overall study: In each case, the material was cDNA or gDNA derived from T cells, B-cell-depleted T cells, or PBMCs.

The CDR3 consists of 13 residues. CDR1 is GTSNPN, CDR2 SVGIG, per germline (reference sequence). V lost 3 bases and J lost 1, with 9 bases in between. Profiled with immunoSEQ multiplex PCR; TCRdb holds only in-frame clones, not every one. The data contain about 250,000 clones, approximately 85% of them singletons. Sequencing used PBMCs or T cells enriched from blood (not recorded which). The chain is built from TRBV30 and TRBJ1-1; no reliable D call. The source of this sequence is a woman aged 45-65 years with acute COVID-19. CDR3 sequence reads: CAWREQKNTEAFF. CDR3 DNA: TGTGCCTGGAGGGAACAGAAGAACACTGAAGCTTTCTTT.